The clone carrying this T cell receptor (beta chain) has just a few counts. The data originate from a study of blood T cells in healthy people across ages. V lost 6 bases to trimming and J lost 2 bases; unmatched junction nucleotides: 3. This CDR3 is 14 amino acids long. CDR1 is DFQATT and CDR2 is SNEGSKA in the germline V gene (reference sequence). It was with a sample-barcoded 5' primer and a J-beta primer mix that a second PCR of roughly 7 to 12 cycles was run. Each CDR3 protein gets one entry after TCRdb re-called the 5' RACE reads with MiXCR. Among hundreds of thousands of distinct CDR3 sequences listed, approximately 48% were seen once.

The specimen sequenced was blood. This rearrangement joins TRBV20-1 to TRBJ2-7; TRBD2 agrees at 14 bases. The receptor was isolated from a man in his sixties in good health. The CDR3 DNA reads as TGCAGTGCCGGGACTAGCGGGGGTCCCTACGAGCAGTACTTC. As protein: CSAGTSGGPYEQYF.